What follows is one T cell receptor (beta chain) and its context. The target antigen is unknown. This CDR3 contains 15 residues. CDR1 LGHDT and CDR2 YNNKEL come from the germline V gene (reference sequence). The V end lost 4 bases, the J end lost 0 bases, and 12 bases lay between the germline ends. The data were taken from a study of metastatic and nonmetastatic thyroid tumors. For the study at large: It was across blood and tumor or nodule tissue from malignant and benign thyroid patients that repertoires were compared. Broader study findings: The study reportedly found significantly higher TCR beta diversity in malignant thyroid tumors than benign nodules, in blood and tumor.

Thyroid surgery was preceded by no treatment in any patient. The authors' processing: Across clinicopathological groups, CDR3 differences served as the basis for building a distant-metastasis classifier for papillary thyroid cancer. With MiXCR, TCRdb called clones anew from the PCR reads. TCRdb's processing, not the authors', yielded these V and J calls. The sample has fewer than 40,000 clones, just under 30% seen once. V and J are TRBV3-1 and TRBJ1-2; D might be TRBD1 (5 bases). The specimen was blood. This TCR was recovered from a female donor with papillary thyroid cancer or a benign thyroid nodule (not recorded which). Some clones in this sample may be carry-over from other donors' samples. The CDR3 region has the DNA TGTGCCAGCAGCCCGCGGGACCGCACTAACTATGGCTACACCTTC. Residues: CASSPRDRTNYGYTF.